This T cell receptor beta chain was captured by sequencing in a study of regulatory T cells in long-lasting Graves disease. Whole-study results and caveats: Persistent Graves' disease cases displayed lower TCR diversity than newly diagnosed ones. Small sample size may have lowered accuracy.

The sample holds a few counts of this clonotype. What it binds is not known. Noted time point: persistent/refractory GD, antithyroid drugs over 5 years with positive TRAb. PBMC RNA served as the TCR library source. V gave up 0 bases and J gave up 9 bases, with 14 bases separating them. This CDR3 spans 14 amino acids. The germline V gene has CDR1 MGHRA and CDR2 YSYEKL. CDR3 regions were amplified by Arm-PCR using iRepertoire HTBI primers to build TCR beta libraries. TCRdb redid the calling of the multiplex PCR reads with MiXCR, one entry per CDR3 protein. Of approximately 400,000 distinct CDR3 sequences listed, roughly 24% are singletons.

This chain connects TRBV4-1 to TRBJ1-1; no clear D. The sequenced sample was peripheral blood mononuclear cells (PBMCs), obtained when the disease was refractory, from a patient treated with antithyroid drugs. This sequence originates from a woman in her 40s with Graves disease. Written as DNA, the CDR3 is TGCGCCAGCAGCCAAGATGAGGGCATTACTAAAGCTTTCTTT. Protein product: CASSQDEGITKAFF.